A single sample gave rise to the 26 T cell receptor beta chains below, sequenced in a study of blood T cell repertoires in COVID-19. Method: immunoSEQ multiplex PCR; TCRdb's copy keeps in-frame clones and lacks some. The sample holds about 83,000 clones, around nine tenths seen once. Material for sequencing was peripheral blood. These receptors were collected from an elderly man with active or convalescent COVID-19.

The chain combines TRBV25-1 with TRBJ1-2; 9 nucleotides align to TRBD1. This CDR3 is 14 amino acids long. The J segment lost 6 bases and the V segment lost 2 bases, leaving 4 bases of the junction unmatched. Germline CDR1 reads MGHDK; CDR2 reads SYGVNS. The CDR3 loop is CASSEPGQGNGYTF. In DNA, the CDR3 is TGTGCCAGCAGTGAACCGGGACAGGGTAATGGCTACACCTTC.

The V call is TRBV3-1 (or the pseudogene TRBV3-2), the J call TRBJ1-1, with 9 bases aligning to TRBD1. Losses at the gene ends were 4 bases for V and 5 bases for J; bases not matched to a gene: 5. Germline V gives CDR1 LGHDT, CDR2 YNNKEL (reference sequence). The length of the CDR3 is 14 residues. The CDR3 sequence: CASSRVDRGTEAFF. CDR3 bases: TGTGCCAGCAGCCGAGTAGACAGGGGGACTGAAGCTTTCTTT.

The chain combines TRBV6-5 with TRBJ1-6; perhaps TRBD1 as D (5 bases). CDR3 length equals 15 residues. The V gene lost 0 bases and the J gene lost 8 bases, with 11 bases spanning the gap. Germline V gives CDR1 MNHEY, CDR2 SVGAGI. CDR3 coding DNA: TGTGCCAGCAGTTACTCGAAGGGGAGGGATTCACCCCTCCACTTT. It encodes CASSYSKGRDSPLHF.

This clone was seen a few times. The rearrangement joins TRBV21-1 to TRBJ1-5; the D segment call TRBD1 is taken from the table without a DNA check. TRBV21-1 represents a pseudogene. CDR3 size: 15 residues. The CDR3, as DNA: TGTGCCAGCAGCAAATATAGAGACAGGAATCAGCCCCAGCATTTT. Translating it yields CASSKYRDRNQPQHF.

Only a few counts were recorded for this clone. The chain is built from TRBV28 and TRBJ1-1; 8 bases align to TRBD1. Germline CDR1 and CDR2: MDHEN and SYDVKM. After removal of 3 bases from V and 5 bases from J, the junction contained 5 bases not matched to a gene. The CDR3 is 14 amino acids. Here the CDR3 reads CASSFTGGWTEAFF. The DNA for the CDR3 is TGTGCCAGCAGTTTCACAGGGGGTTGGACTGAAGCTTTCTTT.

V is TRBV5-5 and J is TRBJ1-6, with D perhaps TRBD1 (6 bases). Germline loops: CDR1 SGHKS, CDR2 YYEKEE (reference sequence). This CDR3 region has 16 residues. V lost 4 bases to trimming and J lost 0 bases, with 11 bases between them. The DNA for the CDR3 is TGTGCCAGCAGCAGGGGGACCGGCTCCTATAATTCACCCCTCCACTTT. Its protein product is CASSRGTGSYNSPLHF.

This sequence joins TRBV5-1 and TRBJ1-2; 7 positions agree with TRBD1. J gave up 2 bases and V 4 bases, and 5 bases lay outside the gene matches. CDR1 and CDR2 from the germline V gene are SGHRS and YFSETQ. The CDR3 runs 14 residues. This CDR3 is CASSPARGNYGYTF. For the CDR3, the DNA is TGCGCCAGCAGCCCAGCCAGGGGGAACTATGGCTACACCTTC.

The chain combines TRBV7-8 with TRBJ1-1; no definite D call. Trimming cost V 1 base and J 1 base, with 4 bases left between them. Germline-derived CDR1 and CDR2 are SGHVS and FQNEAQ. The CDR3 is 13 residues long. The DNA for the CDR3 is TGTGCCAGCAGCTTAGGCAGGAACACTGAAGCTTTCTTT. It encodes CASSLGRNTEAFF.

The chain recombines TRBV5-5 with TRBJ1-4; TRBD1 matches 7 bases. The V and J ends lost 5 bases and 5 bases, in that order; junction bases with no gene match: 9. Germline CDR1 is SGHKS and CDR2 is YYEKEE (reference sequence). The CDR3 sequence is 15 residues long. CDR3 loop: CASRKWDSRNEKLFF. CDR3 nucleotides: TGTGCCAGCAGAAAATGGGACAGCAGAAATGAAAAACTGTTTTTT.

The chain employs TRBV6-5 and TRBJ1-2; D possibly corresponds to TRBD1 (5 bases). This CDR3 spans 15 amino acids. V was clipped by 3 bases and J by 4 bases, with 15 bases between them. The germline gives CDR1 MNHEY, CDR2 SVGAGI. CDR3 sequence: CASSYDRTSLYGYTF. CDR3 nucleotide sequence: TGTGCCAGCAGTTATGACAGAACGTCCCTCTATGGCTACACCTTC.

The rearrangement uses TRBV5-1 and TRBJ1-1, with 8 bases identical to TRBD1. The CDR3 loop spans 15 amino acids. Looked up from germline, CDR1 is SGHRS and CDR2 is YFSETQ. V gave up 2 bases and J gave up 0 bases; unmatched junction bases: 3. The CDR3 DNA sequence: TGCGCCAGCAGCTTAAGGACAGGGATGAACACTGAAGCTTTCTTT. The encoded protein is CASSLRTGMNTEAFF.

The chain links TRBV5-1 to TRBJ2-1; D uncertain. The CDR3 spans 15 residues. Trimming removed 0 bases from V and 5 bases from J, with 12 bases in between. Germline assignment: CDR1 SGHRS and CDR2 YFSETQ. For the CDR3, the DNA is TGCGCCAGCAGCTTGGTACAGAGCCTGGACAATGAGCAGTTCTTC. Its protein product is CASSLVQSLDNEQFF.

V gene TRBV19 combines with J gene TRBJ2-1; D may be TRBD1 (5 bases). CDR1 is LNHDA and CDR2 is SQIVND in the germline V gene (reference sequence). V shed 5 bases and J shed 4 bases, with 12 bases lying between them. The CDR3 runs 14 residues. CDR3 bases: TGTGCCAGTAGTTTGGACAAAGTATACAATGAGCAGTTCTTC. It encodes CASSLDKVYNEQFF.

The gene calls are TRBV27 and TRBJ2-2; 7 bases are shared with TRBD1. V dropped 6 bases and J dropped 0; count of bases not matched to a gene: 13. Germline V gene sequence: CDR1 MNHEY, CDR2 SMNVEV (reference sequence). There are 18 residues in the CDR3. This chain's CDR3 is CASRPRGTNTPNTGELFF. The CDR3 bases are TGTGCCAGCAGGCCCAGGGGGACCAACACCCCGAACACCGGGGAGCTGTTTTTT.

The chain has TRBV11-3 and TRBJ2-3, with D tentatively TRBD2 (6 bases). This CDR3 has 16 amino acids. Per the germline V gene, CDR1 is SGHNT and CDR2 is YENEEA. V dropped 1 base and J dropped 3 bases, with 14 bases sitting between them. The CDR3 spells CASSLGGMVDTDTQYF. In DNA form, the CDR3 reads TGTGCCAGCAGCTTAGGCGGGATGGTTGATACAGATACGCAGTATTTT. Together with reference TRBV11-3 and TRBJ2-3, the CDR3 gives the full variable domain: EAGVVQSPRYKIIEKKQPVAFWCNPISGHNTLYWYLQNLGQGPELLIRYENEEAVDDSQLPKDRFSAERLKGVDSTLKIQPAELGDSAVYLCASSLGGMVDTDTQYFGPGTRLTVL.

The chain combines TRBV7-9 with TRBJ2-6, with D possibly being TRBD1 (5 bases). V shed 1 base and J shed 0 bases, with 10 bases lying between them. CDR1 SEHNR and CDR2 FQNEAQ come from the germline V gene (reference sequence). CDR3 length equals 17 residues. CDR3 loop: CASSLDRTTSGANVLTF. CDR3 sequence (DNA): TGTGCCAGCAGCTTAGACAGGACCACCTCTGGGGCCAACGTCCTGACTTTC.

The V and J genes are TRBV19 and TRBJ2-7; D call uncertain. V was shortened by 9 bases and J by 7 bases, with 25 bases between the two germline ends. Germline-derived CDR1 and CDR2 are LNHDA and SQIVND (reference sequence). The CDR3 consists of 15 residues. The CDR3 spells CASLRMTRHNLEQYV. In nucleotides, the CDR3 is TGTGCCAGCCTCAGGATGACGCGCCACAATTTAGAGCAGTACGTC.

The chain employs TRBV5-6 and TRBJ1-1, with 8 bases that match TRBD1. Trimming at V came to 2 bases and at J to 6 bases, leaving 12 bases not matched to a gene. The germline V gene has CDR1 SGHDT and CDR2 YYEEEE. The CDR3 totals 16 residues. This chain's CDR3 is CASSFYRRGPDPEAFF. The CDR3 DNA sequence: TGTGCCAGCAGCTTTTATCGCAGGGGGCCGGATCCTGAAGCTTTCTTT.

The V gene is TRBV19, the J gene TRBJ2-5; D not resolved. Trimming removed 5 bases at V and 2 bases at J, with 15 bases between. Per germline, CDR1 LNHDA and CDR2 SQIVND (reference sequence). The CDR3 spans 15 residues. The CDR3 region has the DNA TGTGCCAGTAGTCCCCGAGACCTACAGCAAGAGACCCAGTACTTC. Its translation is CASSPRDLQQETQYF.

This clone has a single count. The CDR3 spells CASELAGLPYNEQFF. The CDR3 bases are TGTGCCAGCGAACTAGCGGGATTACCGTACAATGAGCAGTTCTTC. The rearrangement links TRBV6-6 to TRBJ2-1, with 10 bases aligning to TRBD2. Germline V lookup: CDR1 MNHNY, CDR2 SVGAGI (reference sequence). This CDR3 has 15 residues. V trimming: 8 bases; J trimming: 4 bases; junction bases outside the gene matches: 8.

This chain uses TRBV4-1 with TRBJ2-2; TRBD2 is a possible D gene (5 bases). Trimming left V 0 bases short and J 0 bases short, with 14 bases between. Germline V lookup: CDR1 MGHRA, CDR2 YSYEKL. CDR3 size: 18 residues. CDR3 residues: CASSQDISADPNTGELFF. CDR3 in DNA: TGCGCCAGCAGCCAAGATATTAGCGCTGATCCGAACACCGGGGAGCTGTTTTTT.

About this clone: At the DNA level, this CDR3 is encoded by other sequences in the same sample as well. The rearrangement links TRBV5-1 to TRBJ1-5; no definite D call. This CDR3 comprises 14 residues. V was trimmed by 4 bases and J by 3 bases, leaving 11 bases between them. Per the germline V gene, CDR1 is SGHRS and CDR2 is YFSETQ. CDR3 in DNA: TGCGCCAGCAGCCCGACGGGAGACAATCAGCCCCAGCATTTT. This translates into CASSPTGDNQPQHF. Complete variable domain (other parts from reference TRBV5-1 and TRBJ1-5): KAGVTQTPRYLIKTRGQQVTLSCSPISGHRSVSWYQQTPGQGLQFLFEYFSETQRNKGNFPGRFSGRQFSNSRSEMNVSTLELGDSALYLCASSPTGDNQPQHFGDGTRLSIL.

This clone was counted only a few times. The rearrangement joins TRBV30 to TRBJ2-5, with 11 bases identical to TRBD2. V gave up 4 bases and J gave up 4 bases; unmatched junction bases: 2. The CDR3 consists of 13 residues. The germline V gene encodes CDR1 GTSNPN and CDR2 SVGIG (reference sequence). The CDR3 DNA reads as TGTGCCTGGAATAGCGGGAGGGGAGAGACCCAGTACTTC. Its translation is CAWNSGRGETQYF. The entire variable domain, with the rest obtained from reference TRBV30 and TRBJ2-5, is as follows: SQTIHQWPATLVQPVGSPLSLECTVEGTSNPNLYWYRQAAGRGLQLLFYSVGIGQISSEVPQNLSASRPQDRQFILSSKKLLLSDSGFYLCAWNSGRGETQYFGPGTRLLVL.

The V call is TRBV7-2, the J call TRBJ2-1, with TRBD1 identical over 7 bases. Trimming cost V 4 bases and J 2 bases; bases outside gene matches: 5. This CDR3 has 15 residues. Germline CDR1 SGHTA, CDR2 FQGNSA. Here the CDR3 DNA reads TGTGCCAGCAGCTCCTCGGGACAGACCTACAATGAGCAGTTCTTC. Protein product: CASSSSGQTYNEQFF.

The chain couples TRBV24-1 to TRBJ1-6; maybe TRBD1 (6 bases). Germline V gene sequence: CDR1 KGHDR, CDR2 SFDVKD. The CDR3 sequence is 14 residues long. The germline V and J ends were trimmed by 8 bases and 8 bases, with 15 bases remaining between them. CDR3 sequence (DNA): TGTGCCACCATCGACGGGACACGGGATTCACCCCTCCACTTT. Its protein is CATIDGTRDSPLHF.

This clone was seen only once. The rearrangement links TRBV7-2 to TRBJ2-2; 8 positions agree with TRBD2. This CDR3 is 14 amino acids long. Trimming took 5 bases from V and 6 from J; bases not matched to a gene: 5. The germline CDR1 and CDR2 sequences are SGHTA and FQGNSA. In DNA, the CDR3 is TGTGCCAGCAGCAAGGGACTAGTTGCCGGGGAGCTGTTTTTT. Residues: CASSKGLVAGELFF.